The present T cell receptor beta chain was sequenced within a study of CD8 T cells in Susac syndrome. The authors reverse transcribed 0.5 to 1 ug RNA with random hexamers. TCRdb itself ran the immunoSEQ multiplex PCR reads through MiXCR, one entry per CDR3 protein. This sample has 120,000 or so distinct CDR3 sequences, with about 94% found just once. This clonotype was obtained from a human donor with Susac syndrome. The source material was CD8+ T cells from PBMCs.

CDR3 sequence reads: CASSLGATHTEAFF. The CDR3 DNA follows: TGTGCCAGCAGCTTAGGTGCAACGCACACTGAAGCTTTCTTT. This chain uses TRBV7-6 with TRBJ1-1; D unresolved. V shed 1 base and J shed 3 bases, with 9 bases lying between them. The CDR3 contains 14 residues. Germline lookup yields CDR1 SGHVS and CDR2 FNYEAQ. Variable domain in full (rest from reference TRBV7-6 and TRBJ1-1): GAGVSQSPRYKVTKRGQDVALRCDPISGHVSLYWYRQALGQGPEFLTYFNYEAQQDKSGLPNDRFSAERPEGSISTLTIQRTEQRDSAMYRCASSLGATHTEAFFGQGTRLTVV.